This T cell receptor (beta chain) originates from a study of T cells in Graves' hyperthyroidism and ophthalmopathy (dated by TCRdb to the late 2010s). Context from the whole study: Peripheral blood samples were taken at the time of initial diagnosis, prior to any treatment. A discovery cohort of about a hundred patients, approximately 44 with Graves' ophthalmopathy and about 58 with stable Graves' hyperthyroidism, was used to find distinguishing TCR V-J signatures. Prospective prediction of ophthalmopathy was tested in an independent validation cohort of 18 to 20 hyperthyroidism patients and 17 patients who later progressed to ophthalmopathy. The 100 or so discovery patients were divided at random into training and test sets in a 7:3 ratio. The study also compared thyroid tissue and blood T-cell repertoires from more than 5 Graves' hyperthyroidism patients. Once sampling was done, hyperthyroidism patients were given methimazole at a starting dose of 30 mg daily, whereas ophthalmopathy patients were given high-dose intravenous methylprednisolone. The paper describes TCR Vbeta CDR3 sequencing of 140 or so peripheral blood samples, made up of 43 ophthalmopathy patients, around 78 hyperthyroidism patients and roughly 17 progressor patients. The paper's findings and limits, for the study overall: A 13 V-J signature model separated ophthalmopathy from stable hyperthyroidism, with around 88% sensitivity and about 81% specificity in cross-validation and 80%/75% in testing. Blood samples also contained most of the expanded thyroid clonotypes (frequency above 0.001), which suggests that blood repertoires may reflect thyroid immune responses. Sample size was not statistically predetermined, and investigators were not blinded to group allocation. In validation, the model predicted progression to ophthalmopathy a median of about 6.8 months before onset, with about 70% sensitivity and roughly 79% specificity.

CDR1 and CDR2 are drawn from the germline V gene (reference sequence): DFQATT, SNEGSKA. The CDR3 sequence holds 14 residues, the cysteine and phenylalanine included. The only DNA kept is the CDR3, 42 bases in frame from the first base. Points on this clonotype: Its binding antigen is unknown. The junction does not match germline at one end; this may be a read error.

Stable Graves' hyperthyroidism was defined as no progression to ophthalmopathy during 18 months of follow-up. Hyperthyroidism patients were newly diagnosed, had a disease duration of under 2 months, and were aged 18 to 65 years. Patients with uncontrolled infections, other autoimmune diseases, pregnancy or lactation were excluded. Diagnoses relied on clinical symptoms, serum thyroxine and TRAb, thyroid ultrasound and orbital computed tomography. PBMCs were separated from 7.5 to 10 ml of fresh peripheral blood using Ficoll-Paque density gradient centrifugation. Total RNA was extracted with Trizol reagent, and quality was checked on an Agilent 2100 Bioanalyzer. The TCR beta CDR3 regions were amplified from RNA transcripts. A first-round RT-PCR of the TCR CDR3 used the HTBI primer set with the Qiagen OneStep RT-PCR kit. A second multiplex PCR round built the libraries, followed by size selection and purification. The libraries were sequenced on an Illumina HiSeq2000 using paired-end 100 bp reads. On the authors' methods: SOAPnuke was used to process the raw data, throwing out any read that contained adapters or uncalled bases, had a mean Phred below 15, or lacked an exact constant-primer or identifier match. High-quality paired reads were merged using COPE v1.2.5, and each unique nucleotide sequence was defined as a clonotype. MiTCR v1.1 was used to align clonotypes to the IMGT TRBV, TRBD and TRBJ reference segments. Only V-J combinations with frequency above 0.0001, covering 99% to 99.2% of repertoires, were analysed. A TCS score was defined as the ratio between F50 (clonal expansion) and ExV (chaos), using BLOSUM62-based TCRdist between CDR3 peptides within each V-J. Welch's t-statistics and random forest reduced several hundred V-J features to 13, which were used in a naive Bayes classifier (R e1071). TCRdb's own reprocessing of the public reads used fastp at Q25 and MiXCR and kept productive beta chains. Every entry covers one CDR3 protein and lists the most common genes and DNA from its rows. The V and J calls follow TCRdb's processing rather than the paper's. Present in this sample are hundreds of thousands of distinct CDR3 sequences, 14% of which were seen just once. Approximately 15% of the sample rests with the top ten.

The V and J segments used are TRBV20-1 and TRBJ2-7, with TRBD2 perhaps the D gene, on 6 matching bases. This receptor was identified in a woman in her forties with Graves' hyperthyroidism. Sequencing was done on a sample of blood. The CDR3: CSAREAGLSYEHYF. The sequenced DNA: TGCAGTGCTAGAGAGGCGGGGCTCTCCTACGAGCACTACTTC.